This is a list of T cell receptor beta chains from one sample in a study of cytomegalovirus exposure and HLA in healthy donors. Some clones are missing from TCRdb's copy, which holds only in-frame ones; the method was immunoSEQ multiplex PCR. The sample carries roughly 190,000 clones, more than 85% recorded once. Sequences were obtained from PBMCs. Receptors originate from a woman aged 18-29 years in good health and CMV-seronegative. CDR3s leave out the opening cysteine and the closing phenylalanine or tryptophan. A D gene is named only where the DNA matches it firmly.

V	length	D	J	CDR3
TRBV5-1	12	TRBD1	TRBJ2-7	ASSLGTDVPEQY
TRBV29-1	12	TRBD1	TRBJ2-2	SVTPGQGTGELF
TRBV6-6	12	NA	TRBJ1-3	ASSERSSGNTIY
TRBV10-2	14	TRBD2	TRBJ2-1	ASRQGLAGVYNEQF
TRBV7-2	13	NA	TRBJ2-5	ASSDGAKSRETQY
TRBV28	11	NA	TRBJ1-2	ASSLSVGEGYT
TRBV7-9	11	NA	TRBJ2-2	ASSSGNTGELF
TRBV4-1	11	NA	TRBJ1-2	ASSQSESYGYT
TRBV18	12	NA	TRBJ1-1	ASSRGHMNTEAF
TRBV7-2	13	TRBD1	TRBJ1-6	ASSRQGATNSPLH
TRBV7-2	12	TRBD1	TRBJ1-1	ASSQGQLNTEAF
TRBV11-2	17	NA	TRBJ2-6	ASSPRRGGRSSGANVLT
TRBV7-9	12	TRBD1	TRBJ1-3	ASRLRGSGNTIY
TRBV18	11	NA	TRBJ2-2	ASSPRDTGELF
TRBV5-6	13	NA	TRBJ1-1	ASSSLKTGNTEAF
TRBV28	13	TRBD2	TRBJ2-5	ASSFRTSGEETQY
TRBV6-5	13	TRBD1	TRBJ1-5	ASSRGQASNQPQH
TRBV4-3	12	NA	TRBJ2-2	ASSYGRGTGELF
TRBV29-1	11	TRBD1	TRBJ2-1	SVGPPTGNEQF
TRBV6-1	13	TRBD2	TRBJ2-1	ASSEPTGGRDEQF
TRBV2	13	NA	TRBJ1-6	ASSEGQVYNSPLH
TRBV7-3	13	TRBD2	TRBJ2-1	ASSTAGGSYNEQF
TRBV27	12	TRBD1	TRBJ2-5	ASSFGTGDETQY
TRBV28	15	TRBD2	TRBJ2-3	ASSPQGLGTWGDTQY
TRBV18	11	NA	TRBJ1-1	ASLQGSDTEAF
TRBV28	13	TRBD1	TRBJ1-1	ASSGAGTGDTEAF
TRBV19	12	NA	TRBJ1-2	ASSMGGVGYGYT
TRBV5-6	13	NA	TRBJ2-5	ASSLEVGGGETQY
TRBV6-4	13	TRBD2	TRBJ2-5	ASSEASGGQETQY
TRBV11-2	10	TRBD1	TRBJ2-7	AGGTGVYEQY
TRBV19	12	TRBD1	TRBJ1-1	ASSMTGGNTEAF
TRBV7-9	13	TRBD2	TRBJ2-1	ASSLTSGGADEQF
TRBV29-1	10	TRBD1	TRBJ2-7	SVEGQNYEQY
TRBV19	11	NA	TRBJ1-5	ASSMAVAWPQH
TRBV19	13	TRBD1	TRBJ2-7	ASSKDRRHSYEQY
TRBV28	13	NA	TRBJ2-7	ASTPGAGRAYEQY
TRBV7-9	16	TRBD2	TRBJ2-1	ASSPGLAGGLSYNEQF